The clone carrying this TCR beta chain was observed a handful of times. The antigen is undetermined. The data were taken from a study of CD8+ T cells in alopecia areata. Treatment meaning: oral pan-JAK inhibitor, 5-10 mg twice daily. Peripheral blood, together with lesional scalp punch biopsies, was collected from alopecia areata patients. TCR sequencing used cDNA made by reverse transcription of extracted RNA. Profiled with immunoSEQ multiplex PCR; TCRdb holds only in-frame clones, not every one. The table includes 140,000 to 150,000 clones, 45% to 60% detected once. The V gene's germline CDR1 is SEHNR and CDR2 FQNEAQ (reference sequence). The CDR3 is 15 residues long. The V gene lost 7 bases and the J gene lost 4 bases, with 19 bases spanning the gap. Notes on the study in general: Persistence during tofacitinib was seen for many expanded lesional clones in scalp and blood. Among the 100 top clones, expanded CD8+ clones, like scalp clonality, were significantly decreased by tofacitinib. Relative to normal scalp, lesional scalp, especially alopecia totalis/universalis, showed higher clonality.

The chain joins TRBV7-9 to TRBJ1-1, with D possibly being TRBD1 (6 bases). The specimen was CD8+ T cells sorted from blood, collected at week 4, from a patient treated with tofacitinib. The receptor's source is a human donor with alopecia areata. CDR3 protein: CASIPGGLYGTEAFF. The CDR3 DNA is TGTGCCAGCATACCCGGGGGGCTGTACGGCACTGAAGCTTTCTTT.